This passage covers 11 T cell receptor beta chains from one sample sequenced in a study of naive and memory T cell subsets. An equimolar mix of two oligonucleotides served as the beta constant-region primer for TRBC1 and TRBC2. Ligated cDNA was amplified by four rounds of PCR with nested alpha and beta constant-region primers and SP2. TCRdb re-analysed the UMI-ligation and nested PCR reads in MiXCR, keeping a single row per CDR3 protein. This sample has some 8,000 distinct CDR3 sequences; around 28% occur once, and the top ten carry approximately 58%. The specimen was CD8+ TEMRA cells from blood. The subset here: effector memory re-expressing CD45RA, CD45RA+ CD27-. The receptor set was obtained from a human donor in good health.

V and J are TRBV9 and TRBJ2-1; possible D gene TRBD2, 5 bases. The CDR3 contains 15 residues. CDR1 and CDR2 from the germline V gene are SGDLS and YYNGEE. V was clipped by 3 bases and J by 3 bases, with 13 bases between them. CDR3 DNA sequence: TGTGCCAGCAGCGCTTCTAGCTTTATCTACAATGAGCAGTTCTTC. Protein sequence: CASSASSFIYNEQFF.

This clonotype was counted between two and nine times. The chain uses TRBV12-3 or TRBV12-4 and TRBJ2-7, with D hard to call. V shed 5 bases and J shed 0 bases, with 5 bases lying between them. This CDR3 is 12 amino acids long. As DNA, the CDR3 is TGTGCCAGCAGTGAGAGCTCCTACGAGCAGTACTTC. It specifies CASSESSYEQYF.

The V call is TRBV15, the J call TRBJ2-2; tentative D call: TRBD2 (6 bases). The V end was cut by 0 bases, the J end by 7 bases, with 18 bases between. Germline V gene sequence: CDR1 LNHNV, CDR2 YYDKDF (reference sequence). The CDR3 length is 17 residues. Here the CDR3 reads CATSREGLRGMSGELFF. CDR3 bases: TGTGCCACCAGCAGAGAAGGTTTACGGGGGATGAGCGGGGAGCTGTTTTTT.

This clonotype was counted a single time. This chain connects TRBV7-9 to TRBJ2-1; D call uncertain. The CDR3 runs to 13 residues. V was shortened by 4 bases and J by 8 bases, with 12 bases between the two germline ends. CDR1 and CDR2 from the germline V gene are SEHNR and FQNEAQ (reference sequence). The CDR3 bases are TGTGCCAGCAGCTCATTCAACTTCGATGAGCAGTTCTTC. Protein sequence: CASSSFNFDEQFF.

This clonotype was counted only a few times. The J gene is TRBJ1-2, the V gene TRBV10-3, with D possibly matching TRBD1 (5 bases). The ends were cut back, 2 bases at V and 6 bases at J, with 10 bases in the middle. CDR3 length equals 13 residues. Germline assignment: CDR1 ENHRY and CDR2 SYGVKD. DNA of the CDR3: TGTGCCATCAGTGAGGACAGATTCCATGGCTACACCTTC. This translates into CAISEDRFHGYTF.

V usage is TRBV28 and J usage is TRBJ1-5; D is undetermined. V lost 4 bases to trimming and J lost 2 bases, with 9 bases between them. Per the germline V gene, CDR1 is MDHEN and CDR2 is SYDVKM. This CDR3 is built from 14 residues. The CDR3 reads CASSSLLGNQPQHF. The DNA for the CDR3 is TGTGCCAGCAGTTCTTTGTTAGGCAATCAGCCCCAGCATTTT.

This chain uses TRBV27 with TRBJ2-3; 8 bases line up with TRBD2. The length of the CDR3 is 16 residues. The V gene end was trimmed by 6 bases and the J gene end by 0 bases; junction bases not matched to a gene: 8. Germline V gene lookup returns CDR1 MNHEY and CDR2 SMNVEV (reference sequence). The CDR3 spells CASSRLAGPSTDTQYF. The CDR3 region has the DNA TGTGCCAGCAGCCGGCTAGCGGGTCCTAGCACAGATACGCAGTATTTT.

V and J are TRBV20-1 and TRBJ2-1, with 10 positions matching TRBD2. The CDR3 spans 16 residues. CDR1 DFQATT and CDR2 SNEGSKA come from the germline V gene (reference sequence). The ends lost 3 bases at V and 9 bases at J; junction bases unmatched: 14. CDR3 loop: CSARHAAGGPRGEQFF. The CDR3 bases are TGCAGTGCTAGGCACGCAGCGGGAGGGCCTCGTGGTGAGCAGTTCTTC.

By sample fraction, this clonotype is medium-sized. The genes are TRBV6-2 or TRBV6-3 and TRBJ2-3; D is undetermined. The CDR3 length is 15 residues. Germline values: CDR1 MNHEY, CDR2 SVGEGT. Trimming pared 2 bases from V and 0 bases from J, leaving 9 bases between. CDR3 nucleotide sequence: TGTGCCAGCAGTTACCGCGATCGGAGCACAGATACGCAGTATTTT. The encoded protein is CASSYRDRSTDTQYF.

This clonotype was seen a few times. The chain uses TRBV10-3 and TRBJ2-2; D gene ambiguous. V shed 7 bases and J shed 3 bases, with 24 bases lying between them. Germline V lookup: CDR1 ENHRY, CDR2 SYGVKD. This CDR3 comprises 18 residues. The CDR3 region has the DNA TGTGCCATCAACCCTTCCGGGCGGCTAGTCGATGACACCGGGGAGCTGTTTTTT. Amino acid sequence: CAINPSGRLVDDTGELFF.

The chain links TRBV6-5 to TRBJ1-2, with a tentative D call TRBD1 (6 bases). In germline, CDR1 is MNHEY, CDR2 SVGAGI. The CDR3 loop spans 13 amino acids. Trimming removed 8 bases at V and 4 bases at J, with 14 bases between. The CDR3 coding sequence is TGTGCCAGCTCTTCTTACAGGGCCTATGGCTACACCTTC. Its protein is CASSSYRAYGYTF.